The entry below describes one TCR beta chain. These data come from a study of cytomegalovirus exposure and HLA in healthy donors. CDR3 length equals 14 residues. Deletions cut 5 bases from V and 2 bases from J, with 13 bases between. Per germline, CDR1 LNHDA and CDR2 SQIVND (reference sequence). PCR used 60 Vbeta primers and 13 Jbeta primers. The authors' processing: Unique TCR beta chains numbered roughly 83 million in a later analysis, with roughly 10 million shared. Repertoires were generated with immunoSEQ multiplex PCR, while TCRdb's copy carries only in-frame clones and drops some. D and trimming were read from the DNA, whereas the V and J calls and clone size are those reported in that table. The top ten clones hold 2.3% of a sample with about 82,000 clones, 70% to 90% of them seen once.

The sequenced material came from PBMCs. The V gene is TRBV19, the J gene TRBJ2-7, with D hard to call. This TCR derives from a man aged 18 to 29 in good health and CMV-seronegative. The CDR3 spells CASSGVSPAYEQYF. DNA of the CDR3: TGTGCCAGTAGTGGAGTATCACCGGCCTACGAGCAGTACTTC.